This T cell receptor beta chain was captured by sequencing in a study of T cell changes during pregnancy in multiple sclerosis. Germline V gene lookup returns CDR1 MNHEY and CDR2 SMNVEV (reference sequence). With 6 bases removed from V and 0 bases from J, the gap between germline ends came to 20 bases. CDR3 size: 17 residues. TCRdb's table, derived via immunoSEQ multiplex PCR, lists solely in-frame clones and lacks some. The data contain 85,000 to 130,000 clones, 85% to 95% of them singletons. This specimen consisted of peripheral blood, obtained in the second trimester of pregnancy. The receptor was derived from a female donor with multiple sclerosis, enrolled in a pregnancy study. V gene TRBV27 combines with J gene TRBJ1-1; D remains unclear. The CDR3: CASRSLTVSKLNTEAFF. CDR3 nucleotide sequence: TGTGCCAGCAGATCGCTTACGGTCTCTAAGTTGAACACTGAAGCTTTCTTT.